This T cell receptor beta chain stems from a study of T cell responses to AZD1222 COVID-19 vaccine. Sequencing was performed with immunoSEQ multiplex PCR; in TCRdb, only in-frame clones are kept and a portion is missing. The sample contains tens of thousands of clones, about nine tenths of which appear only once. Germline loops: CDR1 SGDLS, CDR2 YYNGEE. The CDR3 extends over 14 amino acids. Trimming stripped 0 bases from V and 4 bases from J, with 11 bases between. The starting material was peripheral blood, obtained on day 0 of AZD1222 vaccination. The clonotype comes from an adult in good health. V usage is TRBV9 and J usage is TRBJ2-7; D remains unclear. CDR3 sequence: CASSVAQGGYEQYF. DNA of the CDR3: TGTGCCAGCAGCGTAGCCCAAGGCGGATACGAGCAGTACTTC.